This TCR beta chain appears in the sequencing data of a study of blood T cell repertoires in COVID-19. Study-level background: Italy, Spain and the United States were the sources of the convalescent and acute COVID-19 samples. Sample material is recorded as cDNA or gDNA derived from T cells, B-cell-depleted T cells, or PBMCs.

Turning to this clone: Since the CDR3 does not end with the conserved phenylalanine or tryptophan, this likely comes from a read error. It is unclear where the CDR3 begins or ends on the DNA, so no DNA is shown, and the CDR3 is as TCRdb lists it.

Source study methods: Amplification from reference gene primers served as the basis for estimated nucleated cell counts. Measured with immunoSEQ multiplex PCR; TCRdb has only the in-frame clones, and not every one. V and J calls plus clone size are reproduced from that table; the DNA served to infer D and trimming. The sample records 100,000 or so clones, more than 80% being singletons. Counting both end residues, the CDR3 totals 11 amino acids. Looked up from germline, CDR1 is PRHDT and CDR2 is FYEKMQ (reference sequence). Sequences were obtained from peripheral blood. The origin of this receptor is a woman aged 70-85 years with acute or convalescent COVID-19. This chain connects TRBV13 to TRBJ2-7; the table names TRBD2, a call not compared with the DNA. CDR3 loop: CASSLEKREGS.